These 19 T cell receptor beta chains were sequenced from one sample in a study of blood T cell repertoires in COVID-19. Sequenced by immunoSEQ multiplex PCR; TCRdb stores in-frame clones only, minus some. The repertoire has about 370,000 clones, 80% to 90% of them found once; the top ten carry approximately 1%. The sequenced material came from PBMCs or T cells enriched from blood (not recorded which). Receptors originate from a man aged 18 to 35 who had recovered from COVID-19.

The count of this clone is one. In nucleotides, the CDR3 is TGTGCCAGCAGCTTAACAGCGTCGCTAGCGGGAATCGGGGAGCTGTTTTTT. This translates into CASSLTASLAGIGELFF. The J gene is TRBJ2-2, the V gene TRBV7-3, with TRBD2 identical over 9 bases. The V gene's germline CDR1 is SGHTA and CDR2 FQGTGA. The ends lost 0 bases at V and 7 bases at J; junction bases unmatched: 9. This CDR3 spans 17 amino acids. Drawing the rest from reference TRBV7-3 and TRBJ2-2, the complete variable domain is GAGVSQTPSNKVTEKGKYVELRCDPISGHTALYWYRQSLGQGPEFLIYFQGTGAADDSGLPNDRFFAVRPEGSVSTLKIQRTERGDSAVYLCASSLTASLAGIGELFFGEGSRLTVL.

CDR3 loop: CAAGRIVAGELFF. CDR3 DNA sequence: TGTGCCGCAGGGCGGATAGTCGCCGGGGAGCTGTTTTTT. The V gene is TRBV7-2, the J gene TRBJ2-2, with a possible D match to TRBD1 (5 bases). V lost 11 bases, J lost 6 bases, and 16 bases lay in between. Germline-derived CDR1 and CDR2 are SGHTA and FQGNSA. The CDR3 has 13 residues.

Here the CDR3 DNA reads TGTGCCAGCTTTGACCGAGGGACAGGGGTACAGACCGGGGAGCTGTTTTTT. Its translation is CASFDRGTGVQTGELFF. This rearrangement joins TRBV5-4 to TRBJ2-2, with TRBD1 matching over 10 bases. The germline V gene has CDR1 SGHNT and CDR2 YYREEE (reference sequence). This CDR3 has 17 residues. V shed 7 bases and J 5 bases; nucleotides not matched to a gene: 14. The full variable domain, rest sourced from reference TRBV5-4 and TRBJ2-2, is ETGVTQSPTHLIKTRGQQVTLRCSSQSGHNTVSWYQQALGQGPQFIFQYYREEENGRGNFPPRFSGLQFPNYSSELNVNALELDDSALYLCASFDRGTGVQTGELFFGEGSRLTVL.

The rearrangement links TRBV7-2 to TRBJ2-1; weak D call: TRBD1 (5 bases). The CDR3 is made up of 11 amino acids. Per the germline V gene, CDR1 is SGHTA and CDR2 is FQGNSA. The V end lost 8 bases, the J end lost 10 bases, and 12 bases lay between the germline ends. The CDR3 nucleotides read TGTGCCAGCGGGCAGGGTTGGGAGCAGTTCTTC. This codes for CASGQGWEQFF.

This chain connects TRBV2 to TRBJ2-2; 12 positions agree with TRBD2. The V gene end was trimmed by 9 bases and the J gene end by 3 bases; junction bases not matched to a gene: 5. CDR1 and CDR2 from the germline V gene are SNHLY and FYNNEI. The CDR3 extends over 15 amino acids. CDR3 sequence reads: CARSLAGGHTGELFF. DNA for the CDR3: TGTGCCAGGTCACTAGCGGGAGGACACACCGGGGAGCTGTTTTTT.

The chain recombines TRBV5-4 with TRBJ1-1; 9 nucleotides agree with TRBD1. With 6 bases clipped from V and 3 bases from J, the junction kept 9 bases outside the gene matches. Germline CDR1 is SGHNT and CDR2 is YYREEE (reference sequence). The CDR3 contains 15 residues. The CDR3 loop is CASTSSQGAHTEAFF. The CDR3 DNA reads TGTGCCAGCACCTCCTCACAGGGGGCGCACACTGAAGCTTTCTTT.

The CDR3 bases are TGTGCCAGCACCCGGACTAGCGTTACCTACAATGAGCAGTTCTTC. This sequence encodes CASTRTSVTYNEQFF. The chain joins TRBV6-5 to TRBJ2-1; 9 bases line up with TRBD2. This CDR3 contains 15 residues. The V segment lost 7 bases and the J segment 2 bases; nucleotides outside the gene matches: 6. Germline V gives CDR1 MNHEY, CDR2 SVGAGI.

The rearrangement joins TRBV29-1 to TRBJ2-1, with 7 bases lining up with TRBD2. V dropped 6 bases and J dropped 9; count of bases not matched to a gene: 11. Germline CDR1 reads SQVTM; CDR2 reads ANQGSEA. The CDR3 has 13 amino acids. In nucleotides, the CDR3 is TGCAGCGTGGGGGGGACCTTGAACGGTGAGCAGTTCTTC. Protein product: CSVGGTLNGEQFF.

V is TRBV9 and J is TRBJ1-1, with D tentatively TRBD1 (5 bases). V was pared by 0 bases and J by 4 bases, with 10 bases between. The CDR3 length is 14 residues. The germline V gene encodes CDR1 SGDLS and CDR2 YYNGEE. CDR3 loop: CASSVVAGVTEAFF. In nucleotides, the CDR3 is TGTGCCAGCAGCGTAGTAGCGGGGGTCACTGAAGCTTTCTTT.

The rearrangement links TRBV2 to TRBJ1-5; 9 bases fit TRBD1. This CDR3 contains 18 residues. V dropped 5 bases and J dropped 3; count of bases not matched to a gene: 14. Germline loops: CDR1 SNHLY, CDR2 FYNNEI. The CDR3, as DNA: TGTGCCAGCAGTTTCTCCTCGACAGGGGGATCCCCCAATCAGCCCCAGCATTTT. Translating gives CASSFSSTGGSPNQPQHF.

CDR3 coding DNA: TGTGCCAGCAGCGCGGGAGAGGCAGGGCCGTTCCAAGAGACCCAGTACTTC. Translating gives CASSAGEAGPFQETQYF. The rearrangement links TRBV7-9 to TRBJ2-5; 7 bases agree with TRBD2. CDR1 is SEHNR and CDR2 is FQNEAQ in the germline V gene (reference sequence). V lost 5 bases and J lost 1; bases outside the gene matches: 13. The CDR3 runs to 17 residues.

Written as DNA, the CDR3 is TGTGCCAGCAGTTTATTAGGGACAGGGTCCTATGGCTACACCTTC. Protein: CASSLLGTGSYGYTF. The chain employs TRBV27 and TRBJ1-2; TRBD1 agrees at 9 bases. Losses at the gene ends were 1 base for V and 4 bases for J; bases not matched to a gene: 4. Germline V CDR1 and CDR2: MNHEY, SMNVEV (reference sequence). This CDR3 has 15 residues.

This chain uses TRBV28 with TRBJ1-1; a possible D gene is TRBD1 (6 bases). V lost 3 bases to trimming and J lost 3 bases, with 11 bases between them. Germline CDR1 reads MDHEN; CDR2 reads SYDVKM. The CDR3 covers 14 residues. The CDR3 nucleotides are TGTGCCAGCAGTTTTAGGGGGAGTTACACTGAAGCTTTCTTT. Residues: CASSFRGSYTEAFF.

The chain recombines TRBV11-1 with TRBJ2-3; D is possibly TRBD1 (5 bases). The CDR3 is 15 residues long. Germline V gene sequence: CDR1 SGHAT, CDR2 FQDESV (reference sequence). The V end lost 4 bases, the J end lost 0 bases, and 11 bases lay between the germline ends. The CDR3 reads CASSSRVKSTDTQYF. CDR3 coding DNA: TGTGCCAGCAGCTCCAGGGTTAAGAGCACAGATACGCAGTATTTT. Looking up the rest from reference TRBV11-1 and TRBJ2-3 gives the full variable domain: EAEVAQSPRYKITEKSQAVAFWCDPISGHATLYWYRQILGQGPELLVQFQDESVVDDSQLPKDRFSAERLKGVDSTLKIQPAELGDSAMYLCASSSRVKSTDTQYFGPGTRLTVL.

This chain connects TRBV19 to TRBJ2-1; 9 bases fit TRBD2. V shed 4 bases, J shed 5 bases, and the junction held 15 bases outside the gene matches. Germline-derived CDR1 and CDR2 are LNHDA and SQIVND (reference sequence). The CDR3 is made up of 18 amino acids. The CDR3 nucleotides read TGTGCCAGTAGTACCACCGCCTTGCTAGCGGGATTAGACAATGAGCAGTTCTTC. Amino acid sequence: CASSTTALLAGLDNEQFF.

V is TRBV27 and J is TRBJ1-2, with TRBD1 matching 8 bases. The CDR3 covers 15 residues. V was clipped by 6 bases and J by 7 bases; unmatched bases: 13. Germline values: CDR1 MNHEY, CDR2 SMNVEV (reference sequence). The CDR3 coding sequence is TGTGCCAGCAGCCGCTTTCAGGGGGCGCGAGGTGGCTACACCTTC. Translating it yields CASSRFQGARGGYTF.

J is TRBJ1-1 and V is TRBV9; TRBD1 aligns across 9 bases. V was pared by 4 bases and J by 1 base, with 17 bases of the junction left unmatched. Germline V CDR1 and CDR2: SGDLS, YYNGEE. The CDR3 is 19 residues long. This CDR3 reads CASSTSIGGQGTRNTEAFF. CDR3 DNA: TGTGCCAGCAGCACCAGTATAGGAGGACAGGGGACCAGGAACACTGAAGCTTTCTTT.

J is TRBJ2-7 and V is TRBV28; D is unresolved. Germline loops: CDR1 MDHEN, CDR2 SYDVKM. The CDR3 covers 13 residues. V lost 5 bases and J 3 bases, leaving 11 bases between the germline ends. In DNA form, the CDR3 reads TGTGCCAGCAGTCCTACTCGATTCTACGAGCAGTACTTC. It specifies CASSPTRFYEQYF.

This clone has just a few counts. This chain links TRBV29-1 with TRBJ1-1, with a tentative D call TRBD1 (6 bases). Trimming cost V 7 bases and J 7 bases, with 13 bases left between them. Germline V CDR1 and CDR2: SQVTM, ANQGSEA. The CDR3 spans 11 residues. The CDR3 nucleotides are TGCAGCGCCGGGGACACATTTGAAGCTTTCTTT. Translating gives CSAGDTFEAFF. Looking up the rest from reference TRBV29-1 and TRBJ1-1 gives the full variable domain: SAVISQKPSRDICQRGTSLTIQCQVDSQVTMMFWYRQQPGQSLTLIATANQGSEATYESGFVIDKFPISRPNLTFSTLTVSNMSPEDSSIYLCSAGDTFEAFFGQGTRLTVV.